A single sample is the source of the 28 T cell receptor beta chains below, sequenced in a study of blood T cells in healthy people across ages. Primed by a sample-barcoded 5' primer and a J-beta primer mix, a second PCR proceeded for about 6 to 12 cycles. MiXCR, applied by TCRdb to the 5' RACE reads, yields one record per CDR3 protein. In the table there are over 1.5 million distinct CDR3 sequences, roughly 50% of which are singletons. Source material: blood. All receptors come from a woman aged 35 to 49 in good health.

The rearrangement links TRBV9 to TRBJ1-6; D might be TRBD1 (6 bases). The V and J ends lost 0 bases and 9 bases respectively, with 10 bases between them. This CDR3 region has 14 residues. Germline loops: CDR1 SGDLS, CDR2 YYNGEE. The CDR3 DNA reads as TGTGCCAGCAGCGTAGACAGGGTTCCTTCACCCCTCCACTTT. Protein: CASSVDRVPSPLHF.

Points on this clonotype: A junction boundary mismatches the germline segment, possibly from a read error. The chain recombines TRBV4-2 with TRBJ2-5; a weak D match, TRBD1 (6 bases). This CDR3 region has 16 residues. CDR1 is LGHNA and CDR2 is YNFKEQ in the germline V gene. The CDR3 protein is CASNQEDRFGEETQYF. DNA for the CDR3: TGTGCCAGCAACCAAGAAGACAGGTTTGGGGAAGAGACCCAGTACTTC.

The chain combines TRBV20-1 with TRBJ2-2; no definite D call. The V gene's germline CDR1 is DFQATT and CDR2 SNEGSKA (reference sequence). V lost 8 bases to trimming and J lost 5 bases, with 18 bases between them. The CDR3 has 14 residues. The CDR3 reads CSPLGPGWTGELFF. The DNA for the CDR3 is TGCAGTCCTCTAGGGCCTGGGTGGACCGGGGAGCTGTTTTTT.

The chain recombines TRBV15 with TRBJ2-5, with D unresolved. The CDR3 extends over 12 amino acids. The V gene lost 4 bases and the J gene lost 3 bases, with 6 bases spanning the gap. The germline gives CDR1 LNHNV, CDR2 YYDKDF (reference sequence). The CDR3 loop reads CATSNPKETQYF. The CDR3 DNA follows: TGTGCCACCAGCAACCCTAAAGAGACCCAGTACTTC.

The chain joins TRBV9 to TRBJ1-2; no firm D call. The germline CDR1 and CDR2 sequences are SGDLS and YYNGEE. V lost 8 bases to trimming and J lost 8 bases, with 25 bases between them. This CDR3 comprises 15 residues. Written as DNA, the CDR3 is TGTGCCAGTAGCCCAACACCGGGAGGCCCGGGGGGCTACACCTTC. It translates to CASSPTPGGPGGYTF.

This chain uses TRBV4-3 with TRBJ1-6; 11 bases are a match to TRBD1. Germline CDR1 and CDR2: LGHNA and YSLEER. This CDR3 region has 18 residues. Trimming removed 4 bases from V and 5 bases from J; junction bases left unmatched: 10. This chain's CDR3 is CASSRTASGQGDNSPLHF. CDR3 bases: TGCGCCAGCAGCCGCACAGCTTCGGGACAGGGGGATAATTCACCCCTCCACTTT.

The rearrangement joins TRBV20-1 to TRBJ1-2, with 10 bases lining up with TRBD1. Losses at the gene ends were 3 bases for V and 5 bases for J; bases not matched to a gene: 3. CDR1 DFQATT and CDR2 SNEGSKA come from the germline V gene (reference sequence). CDR3 size: 13 residues. The CDR3 sequence is CSASGGQGYGYTF. DNA of the CDR3: TGCAGTGCTAGTGGGGGACAGGGGTATGGCTACACCTTC.

The sample holds one count of this clonotype. J is TRBJ1-4 and V is TRBV28; tentative D call: TRBD1 (6 bases). This CDR3 has 14 residues. Trimming shortened V by 5 bases and J by 7 bases, and 14 bases separated the two germline ends. The V gene's germline CDR1 is MDHEN and CDR2 SYDVKM. The CDR3 DNA reads TGTGCCAGCAGTAAACAGGGACTGCGTGAAAAACTGTTTTTT. It codes for CASSKQGLREKLFF.

This clonotype showed up just once. This chain connects TRBV25-1 to TRBJ1-5; D remains ambiguous. The CDR3 contains 15 residues. V was pared by 3 bases and J by 4 bases, with 13 bases between. The V gene's germline CDR1 is MGHDK and CDR2 SYGVNS. CDR3 nucleotides: TGTGCCAGCAGTGACCGAGGGTTGGGGAATCAGCCCCAGCATTTT. The encoded protein is CASSDRGLGNQPQHF.

This clonotype was counted a single time. CDR3 residues: CASSHLSGGGADTQYF. The DNA for the CDR3 is TGTGCCAGCAGTCACCTTAGCGGGGGCGGCGCAGATACGCAGTATTTT. The J gene is TRBJ2-3, the V gene TRBV27, with 9 nucleotides matching TRBD2. The CDR3 sequence is 16 residues long. Germline V CDR1 and CDR2: MNHEY, SMNVEV (reference sequence). V lost 5 bases to trimming and J lost 4 bases; unmatched junction nucleotides: 10.

This clonotype was recorded a few times. The rearrangement joins TRBV15 to TRBJ2-7; 9 bases are shared with TRBD2. The CDR3 has 17 amino acids. The V segment lost 2 bases and the J segment 5 bases; nucleotides outside the gene matches: 13. CDR1 and CDR2 (germline): LNHNV, YYDKDF (reference sequence). The CDR3 nucleotides read TGTGCCACCAGCAGAAGCTCCGGGACTAGCACATATAACGAGCAGTACTTC. Translated: CATSRSSGTSTYNEQYF.

This clonotype was seen a handful of times. V is TRBV27 and J is TRBJ2-5; a possible D gene is TRBD1 (6 bases). This CDR3 is built from 15 residues. V was shortened by 6 bases and J by 0 bases, with 14 bases between the two germline ends. CDR1 MNHEY and CDR2 SMNVEV come from the germline V gene (reference sequence). CDR3 sequence reads: CASRRGQTHQETQYF. The CDR3, as DNA: TGTGCCAGCAGAAGAGGACAGACCCACCAAGAGACCCAGTACTTC.

The gene calls are TRBV5-1 and TRBJ2-7; D is perhaps TRBD1 or TRBD2 (5 bases each). Germline V lookup: CDR1 SGHRS, CDR2 YFSETQ. CDR3 size: 15 residues. V shed 0 bases and J shed 3 bases, with 13 bases lying between them. In DNA, the CDR3 is TGCGCCAGCAGCTTGGGAGGGGCCTCCTACTACGAGCAGTACTTC. Residues: CASSLGGASYYEQYF.

Points on this clonotype: A much larger clone differs by one base, so this may be a read error. The chain is built from TRBV20-1 and TRBJ2-7; unclear D gene. With the DNA end fitting TRBJ2-5 better, the J assignment may be wrong. The CDR3 consists of 12 residues. CDR1 DFQATT and CDR2 SNEGSKA come from the germline V gene (reference sequence). The DNA for the CDR3 is TGCAGTGCTAGCGATCTCCAAGAGACCCAGTACTTC. It specifies CSASDLQETQYF.

The chain combines TRBV7-2 with TRBJ1-1, with D perhaps matching TRBD1 (6 bases). V dropped 2 bases and J dropped 2 bases, with 18 bases sitting between them. CDR3 length equals 17 residues. Germline V lookup: CDR1 SGHTA, CDR2 FQGNSA. This CDR3 reads CASSLFSDRHFNTEAFF. As DNA, the CDR3 is TGTGCCAGCAGCTTATTTTCGGACAGACACTTCAACACTGAAGCTTTCTTT.

The chain links TRBV6-5 to TRBJ2-7, with 7 bases fitting TRBD1. The CDR3 extends over 14 amino acids. Per the germline V gene, CDR1 is MNHEY and CDR2 is SVGAGI. Trimming cost V 7 bases and J 2 bases; bases outside gene matches: 8. CDR3 residues: CASTPKGATYEQYF. CDR3 bases: TGTGCCAGCACCCCGAAGGGGGCCACCTACGAGCAGTACTTC.

This clonotype was seen a few times. The genes are TRBV20-1 and TRBJ1-2; 7 nucleotides agree with TRBD1. Looked up from germline, CDR1 is DFQATT and CDR2 is SNEGSKA (reference sequence). The CDR3 spans 15 residues. Unmatched junction bases numbered 9, after V lost 2 bases and J lost 3 bases. The CDR3 nucleotides read TGCAGTGCTAGAACGGCAGGGGGAACTGACTATGGCTACACCTTC. The encoded protein is CSARTAGGTDYGYTF.

V and J are TRBV27 and TRBJ1-4; D gene unclear. Trimming removed 6 bases at V and 5 bases at J, with 13 bases between. The germline CDR1 and CDR2 sequences are MNHEY and SMNVEV (reference sequence). The CDR3 runs to 14 residues. CDR3 sequence (DNA): TGTGCCAGCAGCCCGATCGGGCCCAATGAAAAACTGTTTTTT. It yields the protein CASSPIGPNEKLFF.

This clonotype was seen a handful of times. The V call is TRBV20-1, the J call TRBJ1-2, with 10 nucleotides matching TRBD1. This CDR3 contains 15 residues. The germline V gene has CDR1 DFQATT and CDR2 SNEGSKA (reference sequence). V lost 1 base, J lost 4 bases, and 6 bases stayed unmatched. The CDR3 here is CSARGTGGKGYGYTF. Here the CDR3 DNA reads TGCAGTGCTAGAGGGACAGGGGGAAAAGGCTATGGCTACACCTTC.

The V and J genes are TRBV29-1 and TRBJ2-3; tentatively, D is TRBD1 or TRBD2 (5 bases each). The CDR3 contains 16 residues. V dropped 3 bases and J dropped 0 bases, with 16 bases sitting between them. CDR1 SQVTM and CDR2 ANQGSEA come from the germline V gene. The CDR3: CSVEGSEGSSTDTQYF. CDR3 in DNA: TGCAGCGTTGAGGGTAGCGAGGGGTCTAGCACAGATACGCAGTATTTT.

The genes are TRBV7-9 and TRBJ2-1; a weak D match, TRBD1 (5 bases). The CDR3 spans 15 residues. Trimming cost V 1 base and J 8 bases, with 15 bases left between them. Germline CDR1 is SEHNR and CDR2 is FQNEAQ (reference sequence). The CDR3 bases are TGTGCCAGCAGCTTAGGGACATGGATGCTCGATGAGCAGTTCTTC. Protein product: CASSLGTWMLDEQFF.

The chain uses TRBV6-5 and TRBJ2-2; 7 bases align to TRBD1. The V gene's germline CDR1 is MNHEY and CDR2 SVGAGI. The CDR3 runs to 14 residues. Trimming took 7 bases from V and 3 from J; bases not matched to a gene: 5. CDR3 sequence (DNA): TGTGCCAGCACAAACAGGGGAGACACCGGGGAGCTGTTTTTT. Protein product: CASTNRGDTGELFF.

This clonotype was observed a handful of times. The chain employs TRBV9 and TRBJ2-5; no clear D. Trimming cost V 0 bases and J 5 bases, with 11 bases left between them. Germline CDR1 reads SGDLS; CDR2 reads YYNGEE. This CDR3 is 14 amino acids long. The DNA for the CDR3 is TGTGCCAGCAGCGTAGACCCGAACTCCGAGACCCAGTACTTC. Protein product: CASSVDPNSETQYF. The full variable domain, its missing parts supplied by reference TRBV9 and TRBJ2-5, is DSGVTQTPKHLITATGQRVTLRCSPRSGDLSVYWYQQSLDQGLQFLIQYYNGEERAKGNILERFSAQQFPDLHSELNLSSLELGDSALYFCASSVDPNSETQYFGPGTRLLVL.

This clonotype has only a few counts. The rearrangement joins TRBV4-1 to TRBJ1-4; TRBD1 aligns across 9 bases. Germline CDR1 and CDR2: MGHRA and YSYEKL. Losses at the gene ends were 4 bases for V and 8 bases for J; bases not matched to a gene: 8. The CDR3 loop spans 15 amino acids. The CDR3, as DNA: TGCGCCAGCAGCCCCTACAGGGGGCTAAGGGAAAAACTGTTTTTT. This encodes CASSPYRGLREKLFF.

The V call is TRBV7-9, the J call TRBJ2-1; no definite D call. Trimming took 3 bases from V and 8 from J, leaving 5 bases between them. CDR3 length: 11 amino acids. Germline V gives CDR1 SEHNR, CDR2 FQNEAQ (reference sequence). The CDR3 DNA is TGTGCCAGCAGCTTGTGGGATGAGCAGTTCTTC. This sequence encodes CASSLWDEQFF.

The chain combines TRBV9 with TRBJ2-3, with a weak D call TRBD1 (6 bases). This CDR3 comprises 14 residues. Germline V gene data show CDR1 as SGDLS and CDR2 as YYNGEE. Trimming cost V 7 bases and J 4 bases, with 16 bases left between them. This CDR3 is CASAQGRPPDTQYF. The CDR3 DNA sequence: TGTGCCAGCGCCCAGGGGCGGCCCCCAGATACGCAGTATTTT.

The chain carries TRBV7-2 and TRBJ2-1; D is possibly TRBD1 (5 bases). Trimming removed 5 bases at V and 14 bases at J, with 19 bases between. The length of the CDR3 is 13 residues. The germline V gene has CDR1 SGHTA and CDR2 FQGNSA. CDR3 DNA: TGTGCCAGCAGCACCTCAGGGTCCCACGTTAAGTTCTTC. It codes for CASSTSGSHVKFF.

This clonotype showed up just a few times. The gene calls are TRBV9 and TRBJ2-7, with D tentatively TRBD2 (6 bases). Deletions cut 5 bases from V and 0 bases from J, with 12 bases between. CDR3 length: 14 amino acids. Germline lookup yields CDR1 SGDLS and CDR2 YYNGEE. CDR3 sequence reads: CASSETTSSYEQYF. In nucleotides, the CDR3 is TGTGCCAGCAGTGAGACGACTAGCTCCTACGAGCAGTACTTC.